This T cell receptor beta chain was observed in a study of blood T cell repertoires in COVID-19. Study-level information: The United States, Italy and Spain were the sources of the acute and convalescent COVID-19 samples. T cells, B-cell-depleted T cells, or PBMCs supplied cDNA or gDNA.

Per the study methods: Amplification from reference gene primers served as the basis for estimated nucleated cell counts. TCRdb's copy holds only in-frame clones and misses some; the assay was immunoSEQ multiplex PCR. From that table come the V and J calls and clone size; the DNA was used to work out D and trimming. The repertoire holds 60,000 to 75,000 clones, roughly four fifths seen once, with less than 15% in the top ten. The sample comprised peripheral blood. This receptor was identified in a human donor in a cohort sampled during active COVID-19.

The CDR3 loop reads CASSIRLAGNNEQFF. CDR3 sequence (DNA): TGTGCCAGCAGCATAAGACTAGCGGGGAACAATGAGCAGTTCTTC. The chain uses TRBV7-9 and TRBJ2-1, with 11 bases fitting TRBD2. V lost 5 bases and J lost 5; bases outside the gene matches: 5. Germline V CDR1 and CDR2: SEHNR, FQNEAQ (reference sequence). The CDR3 has 15 residues.